The 14 T cell receptor beta chains below come from one sample, sequenced in a study of cytomegalovirus exposure and HLA in healthy donors. Sequencing was performed with immunoSEQ multiplex PCR; in TCRdb, only in-frame clones are kept and a portion is missing. Of 150,000 to 200,000 clones listed, 89% are singletons. Sequenced input: PBMCs. The receptors stem from a woman younger than 30 in good health and CMV-seropositive.

This chain joins TRBV15 and TRBJ2-1; TRBD2 matches 10 bases. The CDR3 contains 18 residues. Per the germline V gene, CDR1 is LNHNV and CDR2 is YYDKDF (reference sequence). With 1 base clipped from V and 4 bases from J, the junction kept 10 bases outside the gene matches. The CDR3 sequence is CATSRVGKGLAEYNEQFF. The CDR3 bases are TGTGCCACCAGCAGAGTGGGCAAAGGACTAGCGGAATACAATGAGCAGTTCTTC.

This chain joins TRBV28 and TRBJ2-2, with 7 bases that match TRBD1. V lost 6 bases to trimming and J lost 7 bases; unmatched junction nucleotides: 8. The CDR3 has 14 amino acids. Germline CDR1 is MDHEN and CDR2 is SYDVKM. CDR3 amino acids: CASSLIQGRGELFF. In DNA form, the CDR3 reads TGTGCCAGCAGCCTCATACAGGGGCGCGGGGAGCTGTTTTTT.

The chain recombines TRBV9 with TRBJ2-3, with a weak D call TRBD2 (6 bases). The CDR3 covers 12 residues. The germline V gene encodes CDR1 SGDLS and CDR2 YYNGEE. The V end was cut by 4 bases, the J end by 9 bases, with 12 bases between. The CDR3 sequence: CASSSGTATQYF. The CDR3 DNA reads as TGTGCCAGCAGCTCGGGGACTGCAACGCAGTATTTT.

This chain links TRBV30 with TRBJ2-1, with 7 bases matching TRBD2. J was trimmed by 2 bases and V by 5 bases; bases with no gene match: 15. This CDR3 has 17 amino acids. The germline CDR1 and CDR2 sequences are GTSNPN and SVGIG (reference sequence). This CDR3 reads CAWLPRGAGAAYNEQFF. CDR3 DNA sequence: TGTGCCTGGCTCCCTAGAGGGGCGGGAGCCGCCTACAATGAGCAGTTCTTC.

This chain joins TRBV2 and TRBJ1-5, with no clear D. Between the trimmed V and J ends, which lost 7 bases and 3 bases, there was a span of 10 bases. CDR1 and CDR2 (germline): SNHLY, FYNNEI. This CDR3 contains 13 residues. CDR3 protein: CASILGLNQPQHF. DNA of the CDR3: TGTGCCAGCATATTAGGACTCAATCAGCCCCAGCATTTT. Full variable domain (missing parts from reference TRBV2 and TRBJ1-5): EPEVTQTPSHQVTQMGQEVILRCVPISNHLYFYWYRQILGQKVEFLVSFYNNEISEKSEIFDDQFSVERPDGSNFTLKIRSTKLEDSAMYFCASILGLNQPQHFGDGTRLSIL.

This rearrangement joins TRBV29-1 to TRBJ1-3; the D is unclear. Germline V gives CDR1 SQVTM, CDR2 ANQGSEA. The germline V and J ends were trimmed by 7 bases and 3 bases, with 7 bases remaining between them. The CDR3 consists of 11 residues. CDR3 amino acids: CSGRLGNTIYF. The CDR3, as DNA: TGCAGCGGTCGACTTGGAAACACCATATATTTT. Full variable domain (outside the CDR3, taken from reference TRBV29-1 and TRBJ1-3): SAVISQKPSRDICQRGTSLTIQCQVDSQVTMMFWYRQQPGQSLTLIATANQGSEATYESGFVIDKFPISRPNLTFSTLTVSNMSPEDSSIYLCSGRLGNTIYFGEGSWLTVV.

The V and J genes are TRBV4-1 and TRBJ1-2, with D unresolved. Germline V gives CDR1 MGHRA, CDR2 YSYEKL. The CDR3 covers 12 residues. The V gene lost 4 bases and the J gene lost 8 bases, with 11 bases spanning the gap. CDR3 coding DNA: TGCGCCAGCAGCCGCGGCTCTCGGGGCTACACCTTC. Its translation: CASSRGSRGYTF.

The chain employs TRBV7-2 and TRBJ1-1; perhaps TRBD1 as D (5 bases). The CDR3 extends over 14 amino acids. Germline lookup yields CDR1 SGHTA and CDR2 FQGNSA. Trimming removed 1 base from V and 2 bases from J, with 8 bases in between. DNA for the CDR3: TGTGCCAGCAGCTTAGGGGGCAGAAACACTGAAGCTTTCTTT. Translating it yields CASSLGGRNTEAFF. The full variable domain, its missing parts supplied by reference TRBV7-2 and TRBJ1-1, is GAGVSQSPSNKVTEKGKDVELRCDPISGHTALYWYRQSLGQGLEFLIYFQGNSAPDKSGLPSDRFSAERTGGSVSTLTIQRTQQEDSAVYLCASSLGGRNTEAFFGQGTRLTVV.

The chain employs TRBV28 and TRBJ1-4; maybe TRBD1 (6 bases). Deletions cut 8 bases from V and 11 bases from J, with 21 bases between. Germline V gene sequence: CDR1 MDHEN, CDR2 SYDVKM. The length of the CDR3 is 14 residues. The CDR3 DNA reads as TGTGCCAGCGGGACCGAGCTCGGGAGGGGGAAACTGTTTTTT. Protein sequence: CASGTELGRGKLFF.

The J gene is TRBJ2-1, the V gene TRBV6-1; D possibly corresponds to TRBD2 (6 bases). The CDR3 loop spans 11 amino acids. V was shortened by 10 bases and J by 5 bases, with 9 bases between the two germline ends. Germline V gene data show CDR1 as MNHNS and CDR2 as SASEGT. As DNA, the CDR3 is TGTGCCAAATCGGGGGACAATGAGCAGTTCTTC. Its translation is CAKSGDNEQFF.

The gene calls are TRBV6-1 and TRBJ2-7, with a tentative D call TRBD2 (6 bases). Trimming removed 7 bases at V and 0 bases at J, with 16 bases between. The germline V gene encodes CDR1 MNHNS and CDR2 SASEGT. The CDR3 contains 15 residues. Here the CDR3 DNA reads TGTGCCAGCACCATGGGACTCACGTTCTCCTACGAGCAGTACTTC. The encoded protein is CASTMGLTFSYEQYF.

The chain employs TRBV15 and TRBJ2-1; 7 bases are shared with TRBD2. Germline CDR1 and CDR2: LNHNV and YYDKDF (reference sequence). J gave up 3 bases and V 4 bases, and 6 bases lay outside the gene matches. The CDR3 is made up of 15 amino acids. The CDR3 sequence: CATSKGLADYNEQFF. CDR3 coding DNA: TGTGCCACCAGCAAAGGGCTAGCGGACTACAATGAGCAGTTCTTC.

The chain employs TRBV5-1 and TRBJ2-1, with D tentatively TRBD1 (7 bases). The CDR3 has 14 amino acids. V was cut by 5 bases and J by 1 base, with 10 bases left in between. Germline values: CDR1 SGHRS, CDR2 YFSETQ. The CDR3 sequence: CASSAGQSYNEQFF. The CDR3 bases are TGCGCCAGCAGTGCGGGACAGTCCTACAATGAGCAGTTCTTC. The full variable domain, rest sourced from reference TRBV5-1 and TRBJ2-1, is KAGVTQTPRYLIKTRGQQVTLSCSPISGHRSVSWYQQTPGQGLQFLFEYFSETQRNKGNFPGRFSGRQFSNSRSEMNVSTLELGDSALYLCASSAGQSYNEQFFGPGTRLTVL.

The V gene is TRBV9, the J gene TRBJ1-1, with a tentative D call TRBD1 (6 bases). CDR1 is SGDLS and CDR2 is YYNGEE in the germline V gene. V was cut by 4 bases and J by 4 bases, with 14 bases left in between. This CDR3 has 14 residues. CDR3 region: CASSRRQDRTEAFF. CDR3 nucleotides: TGTGCCAGCAGCCGTAGACAGGACCGCACTGAAGCTTTCTTT.